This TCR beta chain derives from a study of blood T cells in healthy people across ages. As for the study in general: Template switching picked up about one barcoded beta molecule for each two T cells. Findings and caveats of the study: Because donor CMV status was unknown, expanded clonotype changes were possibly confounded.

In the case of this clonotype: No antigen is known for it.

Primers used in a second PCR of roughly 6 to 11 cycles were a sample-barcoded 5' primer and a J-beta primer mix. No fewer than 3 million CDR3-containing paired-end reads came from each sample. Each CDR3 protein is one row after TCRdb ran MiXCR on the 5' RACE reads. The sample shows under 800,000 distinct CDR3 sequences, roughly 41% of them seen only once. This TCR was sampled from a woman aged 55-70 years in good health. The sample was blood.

The chain's CDR3 is CASSGSRVHGYTF. CDR3 nucleotide sequence: TGTGCCAGCAGTGGGAGCCGTGTTCATGGCTACACCTTC. The chain combines TRBV28 with TRBJ1-2, with D unclear. CDR1 is MDHEN and CDR2 is SYDVKM in the germline V gene. Trimming removed 5 bases from V and 6 bases from J, with 13 bases in between. The CDR3 contains 13 residues.